This entry is about one TCR beta chain. These data come from a study of blood T cell repertoires in COVID-19. Study-wide context: Sources were T cells, B-cell-depleted T cells, or PBMCs; the material itself was cDNA or gDNA.

Trimming at V came to 6 bases and at J to 4 bases, leaving 11 bases not matched to a gene. Germline assignment: CDR1 SNHLY and CDR2 FYNNEI. The length of the CDR3 is 15 residues. Participants' reported clinical history set cohort assignment. Donors in Cohort 3 who had recovered were those with two negative PCRs, healthcare professional clearance, or resolution of their symptoms. The table came from immunoSEQ multiplex PCR; TCRdb's copy has only in-frame clones and leaves some out. The data contain some 170,000 clones, approximately 80% of them singletons. The clonotype comes from a man in his forties who had recovered from COVID-19. This chain links TRBV2 with TRBJ1-2, with 7 bases that match TRBD1. Sequencing input: PBMCs or T cells enriched from blood (not recorded which). The CDR3 loop is CASSGGSGQIYGYTF. In DNA, the CDR3 is TGTGCCAGCAGCGGAGGCTCGGGACAGATCTATGGCTACACCTTC.